This TCR beta chain was sequenced during a study of blood T cell repertoires in COVID-19. The wider study: The samples span acute and convalescent COVID-19 from the United States, Italy and Spain. T cells, B-cell-depleted T cells, or PBMCs supplied cDNA or gDNA.

Libraries were prepared by immunoSEQ multiplex PCR; TCRdb keeps only in-frame clonotypes and omits some of them. This sample has approximately 83,000 clones, with around 90% found just once. The CDR3 length is 13 residues. V was trimmed by 10 bases and J by 7 bases, leaving 17 bases between them. The sequencing sample was made of peripheral blood. The genes are TRBV23-1 and TRBJ2-1, with D possibly being TRBD1 (5 bases). TRBV23-1 is an ORF, with its function uncertain. The sequence derives from a man between 65 and 85 years old with acute or convalescent COVID-19. The CDR3 protein is CAIYGAEVNEQFF. The CDR3 DNA reads as TGCGCCATCTATGGGGCAGAGGTGAATGAGCAGTTCTTC.